These 14 T cell receptor beta chains originate from one sample sequenced in a study of cytomegalovirus exposure and HLA in healthy donors. Measured with immunoSEQ multiplex PCR; TCRdb has only the in-frame clones, and not every one. Altogether about 340,000 clones are present, 86% being singletons, with the ten largest covering around 0.8%. Sequenced input: PBMCs. These receptor sequences come from a young woman in good health and CMV-seronegative.

This sequence joins TRBV19 and TRBJ1-5; no firm D call. Trimming took off 6 bases at V and 0 bases at J, with 9 bases between the two ends. CDR1 and CDR2 (germline): LNHDA, SQIVND (reference sequence). This CDR3 has 14 amino acids. The CDR3 spells CASSASYSNQPQHF. The CDR3 DNA sequence: TGTGCCAGTAGCGCGAGTTATAGCAATCAGCCCCAGCATTTT.

This clone occurred once. This sequence joins TRBV7-3 and TRBJ2-1; 12 positions agree with TRBD2. Germline CDR1 is SGHTA and CDR2 is FQGTGA. The CDR3 covers 15 residues. V lost 5 bases to trimming and J lost 7 bases; unmatched junction nucleotides: 6. The CDR3 reads CASSIASGRANEQFF. CDR3 bases: TGTGCCAGCAGCATAGCTAGCGGGAGGGCGAATGAGCAGTTCTTC. Combining the CDR3 with reference TRBV7-3 and TRBJ2-1 gives the whole variable domain GAGVSQTPSNKVTEKGKYVELRCDPISGHTALYWYRQSLGQGPEFLIYFQGTGAADDSGLPNDRFFAVRPEGSVSTLKIQRTERGDSAVYLCASSIASGRANEQFFGPGTRLTVL.

The V gene is TRBV7-9, the J gene TRBJ1-2; 9 positions agree with TRBD1. CDR1 SEHNR and CDR2 FQNEAQ come from the germline V gene (reference sequence). Trimming cost V 1 base and J 2 bases; bases outside gene matches: 5. The CDR3 is 16 amino acids. The CDR3 protein is CASSLDGDRANYGYTF. The CDR3 coding sequence is TGTGCCAGCAGCTTAGATGGGGACAGGGCGAACTATGGCTACACCTTC.

V usage is TRBV29-1 and J usage is TRBJ2-7; TRBD2 aligns across 9 bases. V was pared by 6 bases and J by 5 bases, with 20 bases of the junction left unmatched. The length of the CDR3 is 17 residues. CDR1 is SQVTM, CDR2 ANQGSEA, per germline. CDR3 region: CSVRARDPGGRVDEQYF. The CDR3 region has the DNA TGCAGCGTGAGGGCCAGGGACCCTGGCGGGAGGGTCGACGAGCAGTACTTC.

The chain joins TRBV11-1 to TRBJ2-1; 8 bases are shared with TRBD2. V shed 1 base, J shed 6 bases, and the junction held 5 bases outside the gene matches. Germline values: CDR1 SGHAT, CDR2 FQDESV (reference sequence). This CDR3 has 15 residues. The CDR3 loop reads CASSLGAGRANEQFF. The DNA of the CDR3 is TGTGCCAGCAGCTTAGGTGCCGGGAGGGCCAATGAGCAGTTCTTC. Looking up the rest from reference TRBV11-1 and TRBJ2-1 gives the full variable domain: EAEVAQSPRYKITEKSQAVAFWCDPISGHATLYWYRQILGQGPELLVQFQDESVVDDSQLPKDRFSAERLKGVDSTLKIQPAELGDSAMYLCASSLGAGRANEQFFGPGTRLTVL.

The J gene is TRBJ2-7, the V gene TRBV19, with 9 bases identical to TRBD1. The CDR3 totals 16 residues. Germline V gene sequence: CDR1 LNHDA, CDR2 SQIVND (reference sequence). After removal of 7 bases from V and 4 bases from J, the junction contained 14 bases not matched to a gene. The CDR3 sequence is CASTPQQGASPYEQYF. CDR3 in DNA: TGTGCCAGTACCCCCCAACAGGGGGCTTCTCCATACGAGCAGTACTTC.

The chain is built from TRBV6-5 and TRBJ2-7, with TRBD2 as a possible D gene (6 bases). Deletions cut 4 bases from V and 7 bases from J, with 8 bases between. Germline V lookup: CDR1 MNHEY, CDR2 SVGAGI. The CDR3 covers 11 residues. CDR3: CASSSGTEQYF. CDR3 bases: TGTGCCAGCAGTTCCGGGACTGAGCAGTACTTC.

The gene calls are TRBV6-5 and TRBJ1-1, with D possibly matching TRBD1 (6 bases). V was pared by 6 bases and J by 4 bases, with 12 bases between. The germline V gene has CDR1 MNHEY and CDR2 SVGAGI. The CDR3 spans 13 residues. The CDR3 DNA reads as TGTGCCAGCAGACAGGGTTTCGCCACTGAAGCTTTCTTT. It translates to CASRQGFATEAFF.

This sequence joins TRBV9 and TRBJ1-3; TRBD1 matches at 8 bases. V lost 3 bases to trimming and J lost 9 bases; unmatched junction nucleotides: 11. The V gene's germline CDR1 is SGDLS and CDR2 YYNGEE. CDR3 length: 15 amino acids. The CDR3: CASSAGQGQGRTIYF. The CDR3 coding sequence is TGTGCCAGCAGCGCAGGACAGGGACAAGGACGCACCATATATTTT.

This chain connects TRBV5-4 to TRBJ1-5; D remains unclear. Trimming took 1 base from V and 7 from J, leaving 6 bases between them. CDR1 and CDR2 (germline): SGHNT, YYREEE (reference sequence). The length of the CDR3 is 12 residues. The CDR3 region is CASSLYGQPQHF. DNA for the CDR3: TGTGCCAGCAGCTTGTACGGGCAGCCCCAGCATTTT.

This chain uses TRBV9 with TRBJ1-2; no definite D call. The germline V gene encodes CDR1 SGDLS and CDR2 YYNGEE. The length of the CDR3 is 14 residues. Between the trimmed V and J ends, which lost 0 bases and 0 bases, there was a span of 6 bases. CDR3 protein: CASSVGEANYGYTF. The CDR3 bases are TGTGCCAGCAGCGTAGGGGAGGCTAACTATGGCTACACCTTC.

The chain employs TRBV27 and TRBJ2-5; no clear D gene. The V end was cut by 5 bases, the J end by 2 bases, with 6 bases between. CDR3 length equals 12 residues. Germline loops: CDR1 MNHEY, CDR2 SMNVEV (reference sequence). The CDR3 coding sequence is TGTGCCAGCAGTGGTGAGCAAGAGACCCAGTACTTC. This sequence encodes CASSGEQETQYF.

The rearrangement joins TRBV29-1 to TRBJ2-3, with D uncertain. Germline V gene data show CDR1 as SQVTM and CDR2 as ANQGSEA. V was trimmed by 5 bases and J by 2 bases, leaving 8 bases between them. The CDR3 extends over 12 amino acids. The DNA of the CDR3 is TGCAGCGTTAGCCATGTCACAGATACGCAGTATTTT. Translating it yields CSVSHVTDTQYF.

CDR3 bases: TGTGCCAGTAGTATAGATCTCTCCGGGAACCAGCCCCAGCATTTT. This encodes CASSIDLSGNQPQHF. The chain has TRBV19 and TRBJ1-5; D gene unclear. The CDR3 runs to 15 residues. The germline V gene has CDR1 LNHDA and CDR2 SQIVND (reference sequence). Trimming stripped 0 bases from V and 7 bases from J, with 13 bases between. The variable domain in full, completed from reference TRBV19 and TRBJ1-5, reads DGGITQSPKYLFRKEGQNVTLSCEQNLNHDAMYWYRQDPGQGLRLIYYSQIVNDFQKGDIAEGYSVSREKKESFPLTVTSAQKNPTAFYLCASSIDLSGNQPQHFGDGTRLSIL.